These 8 T cell receptor beta chains originate from one sample sequenced in a study of blood T cells in healthy people across ages. Through a sample-barcoded 5' primer and a J-beta primer mix, a second PCR was run for about 6 to 11 cycles. TCRdb called the 5' RACE reads again in MiXCR, with one record for every CDR3 protein. The sample records 870,000 or so distinct CDR3 sequences, 29% being singletons. Sequences were obtained from blood. The receptors were gathered from a woman aged 80 or older in good health.

This clonotype occurred many times. V and J are TRBV29-1 and TRBJ2-3, with 8 positions matching TRBD2. Germline V gene sequence: CDR1 SQVTM, CDR2 ANQGSEA. The CDR3 totals 15 residues. V dropped 7 bases and J dropped 0; count of bases not matched to a gene: 9. This CDR3 reads CSGLAGIASTDTQYF. The CDR3 coding sequence is TGCAGCGGGTTAGCGGGGATCGCTAGCACAGATACGCAGTATTTT.

As to this clonotype: One junction end does not reproduce the germline sequence, and a read error may be involved. The gene calls are TRBV3-1 and TRBJ1-1; TRBD1 might be the D (6 bases). In germline, CDR1 is LGHDT, CDR2 YNNKEL (reference sequence). The CDR3 spans 13 residues. The CDR3 sequence: CAGSQPNRVEAFF. The CDR3, as DNA: TGTGCCGGCAGCCAGCCGAACAGGGTTGAAGCTTTCTTT.

A remark on this clonotype: A much larger clone lies a single base off, so this may be a read error. The chain couples TRBV6-6 to TRBJ2-1; D is uncertain. This CDR3 region has 14 residues. Germline V lookup: CDR1 MNHNY, CDR2 SVGAGI (reference sequence). The V end lost 4 bases, the J end lost 6 bases, and 13 bases lay between the germline ends. The DNA of the CDR3 is TGTGCCAGCAGTTTCAGAACCGGCTGCAATGAGCAGTTCTTC. Its protein product is CASSFRTGCNEQFF.

Concerning this clonotype: A much bigger clone sits one base away, suggesting this may be a read error. The chain joins TRBV4-1 to TRBJ2-1; TRBD1 is a possible D gene (6 bases). The CDR3 extends over 15 amino acids. Per germline, CDR1 MGHRA and CDR2 YSYEKL. Trimming pared 0 bases from V and 13 bases from J, leaving 19 bases between. DNA of the CDR3: TGCGCCAGCAGCCAAGATCCCAGGGGCGGAGAGACCCAGTTCTTC. It translates to CASSQDPRGGETQFF.

The chain is built from TRBV7-9 and TRBJ2-7; a possible D gene is TRBD2 (6 bases). CDR1 and CDR2 (germline): SEHNR, FQNEAQ (reference sequence). CDR3 length equals 14 residues. Trimming removed 5 bases from V and 2 bases from J, with 13 bases in between. The CDR3 here is CASSAGRAAYEQYF. CDR3 coding DNA: TGTGCCAGCAGCGCGGGACGGGCGGCCTACGAGCAGTACTTC.

This clonotype was found once. The chain combines TRBV12-3 or TRBV12-4 with TRBJ2-6; 8 nucleotides match TRBD1. The CDR3 runs 15 residues. V gave up 5 bases and J gave up 5 bases; unmatched junction bases: 5. CDR3 loop: CASSPRGRWANVLTF. DNA of the CDR3: TGTGCCAGCAGTCCCAGGGGGCGCTGGGCCAACGTCCTGACTTTC.

This chain uses TRBV20-1 with TRBJ2-5; 8 bases match TRBD2. With 5 bases clipped from V and 1 base from J, the junction kept 0 bases outside the gene matches. The CDR3 has 12 amino acids. Germline CDR1 is DFQATT and CDR2 is SNEGSKA (reference sequence). The CDR3 DNA sequence: TGCAGTGCTGCGGGGGGCCAAGAGACCCAGTACTTC. This sequence encodes CSAAGGQETQYF.

This clonotype has a count of ten or more. The CDR3 nucleotides are TGTGCCAGCAGCCTCCGGGGGCAGGGGAGAGGCTACACCTTC. Protein product: CASSLRGQGRGYTF. The genes are TRBV7-2 and TRBJ1-2, with D possibly matching TRBD1 (6 bases). The CDR3 sequence is 14 residues long. V dropped 5 bases and J dropped 8 bases, with 18 bases sitting between them. CDR1 is SGHTA, CDR2 FQGNSA, per germline.